Below, 2 T cell receptor beta chains from the same sample are listed, as sequenced in a study of T cell responses to AZD1222 COVID-19 vaccine. Libraries were prepared by immunoSEQ multiplex PCR; TCRdb keeps only in-frame clonotypes and omits some of them. The top ten hold 6.9% of the sample, which has about 160,000 clones, 80% to 90% seen once. The specimen comprised peripheral blood, sampled on day 0 of AZD1222 vaccination. Receptors were obtained from an adult in good health.

This clone was recorded a few times. The chain has TRBV4-1 and TRBJ2-7; the match to TRBD1 covers 10 bases. This CDR3 has 15 amino acids. The ends lost 3 bases at V and 0 bases at J; junction bases unmatched: 2. Per the germline V gene, CDR1 is MGHRA and CDR2 is YSYEKL. The CDR3 DNA sequence: TGCGCCAGCAGCCATGGACAGGGGGGCTCCTACGAGCAGTACTTC. Amino acids: CASSHGQGGSYEQYF.

This clone was seen just once. The chain uses TRBV29-1 and TRBJ1-1; maybe TRBD1 (5 bases). The CDR3 totals 12 residues. Looked up from germline, CDR1 is SQVTM and CDR2 is ANQGSEA. Trimming pared 6 bases from V and 6 bases from J, leaving 14 bases between. This chain's CDR3 is CSVAGGSAEAFF. The CDR3 DNA reads as TGCAGCGTCGCGGGGGGAAGCGCTGAAGCTTTCTTT. Combining the CDR3 with reference TRBV29-1 and TRBJ1-1 gives the whole variable domain SAVISQKPSRDICQRGTSLTIQCQVDSQVTMMFWYRQQPGQSLTLIATANQGSEATYESGFVIDKFPISRPNLTFSTLTVSNMSPEDSSIYLCSVAGGSAEAFFGQGTRLTVV.